These 2 T cell receptor beta chains came from one sample sequenced in a study of CD8+ T cells in alopecia areata. Extracted from the samples, RNA was reverse transcribed into cDNA to serve as the sequencing template. TCRdb's table, derived via immunoSEQ multiplex PCR, lists solely in-frame clones and lacks some. This table holds around 150,000 clones, around three fifths found once. Treatment noted: oral pan-JAK inhibitor, 5-10 mg twice daily. Sequenced material: CD4+ T cells sorted from blood, taken at week 4, from a patient treated with tofacitinib. The receptors derive from a human donor with alopecia areata.

Details on this clone: The same CDR3 also results from other DNA sequences found in this sample. V gene TRBV29-1 combines with J gene TRBJ2-2; a weak D match, TRBD2 (5 bases). Germline loops: CDR1 SQVTM, CDR2 ANQGSEA. Trimming removed 3 bases at V and 1 base at J, with 6 bases between. The CDR3 covers 13 residues. CDR3: CSVDRGNTGELFF. Written as DNA, the CDR3 is TGCAGCGTTGACCGGGGGAACACCGGGGAGCTGTTTTTT.

The DNA of the CDR3 is TGTGCCAGCAGCGTAGGACCCCGCGTATCCACCGGGGAGCTGTTTTTT. Protein sequence: CASSVGPRVSTGELFF. V is TRBV9 and J is TRBJ2-2; D remains ambiguous. Trimming removed 0 bases from V and 4 bases from J, with 13 bases in between. The CDR3 spans 16 residues. From germline, CDR1 is SGDLS and CDR2 YYNGEE.